This T cell receptor beta chain was identified during a study of Ad26.COV2.S vaccination and SARS-CoV-2 variants. Study information: Donor allocation was to the COV1001 Ad26.COV2.S trial arm. Ad26.COV2.S was injected intramuscularly once or twice, 56 days apart.

V gave up 4 bases and J gave up 2 bases, with 18 bases separating them. The length of the CDR3 is 16 residues. Germline assignment: CDR1 SGHRS and CDR2 YFSETQ. Treatment meaning: some 20 received Ad26.COV2.S at low or high dose, single or two shots; 5 received placebo; per-sample allocation not given. Repertoires come from day 63 after the first vaccine or placebo injection. Findings and limits, study-wide: Non-spike TCR breadth did not differ much between vaccine and placebo recipients.

Comment on this clone: The antigen remains unidentified.

The data were produced by immunoSEQ multiplex PCR, yet TCRdb's version contains in-frame clones alone and is incomplete. The sample lists about 370,000 clones; less than 90% were seen once. Sequences were derived from peripheral blood, sampled in a trial of Ad26.COV2.S vaccine versus placebo. The rearrangement uses TRBV5-1 and TRBJ1-1; D is uncertain. This TCR was sampled from a person between 18 and 65 years old who received the Ad26.COV2.S COVID-19 vaccine or a placebo. This CDR3 is CASSPKAETLNTEAFF. The CDR3 DNA follows: TGCGCCAGCAGCCCGAAGGCAGAAACCTTAAACACTGAAGCTTTCTTT.